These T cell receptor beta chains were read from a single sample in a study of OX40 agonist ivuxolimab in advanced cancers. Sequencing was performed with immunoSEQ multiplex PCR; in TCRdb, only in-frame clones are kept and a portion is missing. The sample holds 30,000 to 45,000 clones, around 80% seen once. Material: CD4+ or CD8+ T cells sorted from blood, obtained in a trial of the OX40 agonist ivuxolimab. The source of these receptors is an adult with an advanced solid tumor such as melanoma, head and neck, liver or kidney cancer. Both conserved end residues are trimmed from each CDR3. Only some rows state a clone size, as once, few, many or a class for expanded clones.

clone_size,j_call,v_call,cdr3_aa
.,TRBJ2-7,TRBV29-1,SPVGGEY
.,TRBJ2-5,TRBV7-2,ASSQQTGQETQY
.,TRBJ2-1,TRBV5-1,ASSLGTSGRLGNEQF
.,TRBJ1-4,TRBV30,AWSLEGTTNEKLF
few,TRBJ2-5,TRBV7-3,ASSLTTTGETQY
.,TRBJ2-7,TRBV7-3,ASSLNFGQREQY
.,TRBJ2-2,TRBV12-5,ASVWRETTGELF
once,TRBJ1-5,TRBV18,ASSATERNSNQPQH
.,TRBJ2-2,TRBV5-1,ASSLRTGGPGELF
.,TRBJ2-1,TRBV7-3,ASSLGPDSRGQF
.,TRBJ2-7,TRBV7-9,ASSLKIYEQY
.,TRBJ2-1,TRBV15,ATSRRENEQF
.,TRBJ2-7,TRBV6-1,ASRSGGTGSYEQY
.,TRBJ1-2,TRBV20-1,SARANYGYT
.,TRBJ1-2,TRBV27,ASSAITGNYGYT
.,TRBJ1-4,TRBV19,ASQGAGEKLF
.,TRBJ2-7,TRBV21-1,ASSKGTTGYEQY
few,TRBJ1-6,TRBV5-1,ASSEGTGTVNSPLH